This section outlines one TCR beta chain sequence together with its context. The data belong to a study of blood T cell repertoires in COVID-19. Seattle's enrolled individuals joined amid active infection and were then monitored longitudinally. Sequencing used immunoSEQ multiplex PCR; TCRdb keeps in-frame clones, though not all of them. The sample lists a few hundred thousand clones, approximately 86% occurring once. The source material was peripheral blood. The receptor was derived from a woman between 55 and 75 years old with COVID-19, enrolled during active disease.

The CDR3 is CASSRKQGVAGYTF. The CDR3 DNA follows: TGTGCCAGCAGTCGCAAACAGGGGGTTGCGGGCTACACCTTC. The chain couples TRBV27 to TRBJ1-2; TRBD1 matches at 8 bases. The J segment lost 8 bases and the V segment lost 5 bases, leaving 10 bases of the junction unmatched. Germline CDR1 and CDR2: MNHEY and SMNVEV (reference sequence). This CDR3 has 14 amino acids.